Listed below are T cell receptor beta chains from one sample, sequenced in a study of control samples from healthy donors and cancer patients. TCRdb's table, derived via immunoSEQ multiplex PCR, lists solely in-frame clones and lacks some. The data show about 140,000 clones, with around 94% seen just once and around 13% held by the top ten. The specimen was blood. These receptors all stem from a man in his forties in good health. Both conserved end residues are trimmed from each CDR3. Fields, in order: V gene, J gene, CDR3 protein.

V: TRBV11-1
J: TRBJ2-5
CDR3: ASSFPARGRQETQY

V: TRBV12-3/TRBV12-4
J: TRBJ1-2
CDR3: ASSLAVGSGYT

V: TRBV3-1/TRBV3-2
J: TRBJ1-5
CDR3: ASSPRESGFRQPQH

V: TRBV4-1
J: TRBJ2-3
CDR3: ASSQETSGGGTDTQY

V: TRBV19
J: TRBJ1-5
CDR3: ASKGIGSNQPQH

V: TRBV3-1/TRBV3-2
J: TRBJ1-3
CDR3: ASSSRDTLDTIY

V: TRBV7-9
J: TRBJ1-1
CDR3: ASSLALRGTGEAF

V: TRBV7-2
J: TRBJ2-1
CDR3: ASSLVPRGYNEQF

V: TRBV28
J: TRBJ1-5
CDR3: ASSLLGQPQH

V: TRBV7-2
J: TRBJ2-1
CDR3: ASSLGQAHGEQF

V: TRBV6-1
J: TRBJ1-2
CDR3: ASSEAAEANYGYT

V: TRBV12-5
J: TRBJ2-2
CDR3: ASGLVLATGELF

V: TRBV11-2
J: TRBJ2-7
CDR3: ASRGLRTGGPYEQY

V: TRBV6-5
J: TRBJ1-6
CDR3: ASSYTTGQSSPLH

V: TRBV7-3
J: TRBJ2-1
CDR3: ASSAGTDNEQF

V: TRBV9
J: TRBJ2-1
CDR3: ASSVAFSGGLYNEQF

V: TRBV10-3
J: TRBJ1-1
CDR3: AITAGTGNEAF

V: TRBV7-2
J: TRBJ1-5
CDR3: ASSLASFGGNQPQH

V: TRBV24-1
J: TRBJ2-2
CDR3: ATSTGGGATGELF

V: TRBV4-2
J: TRBJ2-7
CDR3: ASSQDGWGGAYEQY

V: TRBV10-3
J: TRBJ2-2
CDR3: AISEAARTGELF

V: TRBV27
J: TRBJ1-6
CDR3: ASSLSWRTILTSPLH

V: TRBV13
J: TRBJ2-3
CDR3: ASRTGAGADTQY

V: TRBV7-2
J: TRBJ2-7
CDR3: ASSLGWALVAYEQY

V: TRBV10-2
J: TRBJ2-1
CDR3: ASSDAGKGVNEQF

V: TRBV2
J: TRBJ1-1
CDR3: ASTPALNTEAF

V: TRBV6-5
J: TRBJ1-5
CDR3: ASTGLAGQPQH

V: TRBV5-1
J: TRBJ2-3
CDR3: ASSMGTGLTDTQY

V: TRBV24-1
J: TRBJ2-2
CDR3: ATSDSGAGGFYTGELF

V: TRBV20-1
J: TRBJ1-2
CDR3: SARAPGGYT

V: TRBV28
J: TRBJ2-1
CDR3: ASSLRTGLNEQF

V: TRBV14
J: TRBJ1-1
CDR3: ASSLGWGGMNTEAF

V: TRBV5-6
J: TRBJ1-1
CDR3: ASSLGQEAF

V: TRBV4-1
J: TRBJ1-6
CDR3: ASSHDRVKYHNSPLH

V: TRBV30
J: TRBJ1-1
CDR3: AWTPSGNKYTEAF

V: TRBV9
J: TRBJ2-2
CDR3: ASSAPGQRTGELF

V: TRBV4-1
J: TRBJ2-6
CDR3: ASSPIPGRGLDVLT

V: TRBV27
J: TRBJ1-2
CDR3: ASSLSPLEGNYGYT

V: TRBV3-1/TRBV3-2
J: TRBJ2-3
CDR3: ASSQSIGTDTQY

V: TRBV11-3
J: TRBJ1-5
CDR3: ASSLDKGCNQPQH

V: TRBV6-5
J: TRBJ1-4
CDR3: ASTYTDSVNEKLF

V: TRBV4-1
J: TRBJ2-3
CDR3: ASSQERSGTDTQY

V: TRBV2
J: TRBJ1-4
CDR3: ASSERGRLREKLF

V: TRBV6-5
J: TRBJ1-2
CDR3: ASSYSTVQGGYT

V: TRBV6-4
J: TRBJ2-1
CDR3: ASSEVAGEYNEQF

V: TRBV5-1
J: TRBJ1-6
CDR3: ASSLAPGIYNSPLH

V: TRBV10-3
J: TRBJ1-1
CDR3: AISPSGTGAGGNTEAF

V: TRBV4-1
J: TRBJ1-1
CDR3: ASSPQGDTEAF

V: TRBV18
J: TRBJ1-2
CDR3: ASSPMGTSYT

V: TRBV9
J: TRBJ2-2
CDR3: ASSVAGGGTGELF

V: TRBV11-2
J: TRBJ1-4
CDR3: ASRIRATTNEKLF

V: TRBV5-6
J: TRBJ2-7
CDR3: ASSYRQGASYEQY